Listed below are T cell receptor beta chains from one sample, sequenced in a study of T cell clones after liver transplantation. Some clones are missing from TCRdb's copy, which holds only in-frame ones; the method was immunoSEQ multiplex PCR. The sample holds about 80,000 clones; roughly 82% are singletons and the top ten take approximately 0.47%. The sequences come from CD4+ T cells from blood, collected approximately 3.5 years after liver transplant. These receptors were collected from a human patient who received a liver transplant. Among the T cells, some may be from the graft donor. Each CDR3 is given with its conserved first and last residue. The D gene is left open where the match is weak. Clone size is not always given. Where it is, it says once, few, many or a class for expanded clones.

CDR3 DNA: TGTGCCAGCAGCGGACAGACTAGCGGGAGGGGAGCCGAGCAGTACTTC
CDR3 protein: CASSGQTSGRGAEQYF
V gene: TRBV7-3
D gene: TRBD2
J gene: TRBJ2-7
clone size: .

CDR3 DNA: TGCGCCAGCGGGGGCTCCGGGCAGGGGGGCGGGGAGCTGTTTTTT
CDR3 protein: CASGGSGQGGGELFF
V gene: TRBV10-2
D gene: .
J gene: TRBJ2-2
clone size: .

CDR3 DNA: TGCAGCGTTAACGACTACCAAGAGACCCAGTACTTC
CDR3 protein: CSVNDYQETQYF
V gene: TRBV29-1
D gene: .
J gene: TRBJ2-5
clone size: .

CDR3 DNA: TGTGCCAGAAGAATTACTAGCGGGAGGGCCCCAGATACGCAGTATTTT
CDR3 protein: CARRITSGRAPDTQYF
V gene: TRBV5-3
D gene: TRBD2
J gene: TRBJ2-3
clone size: .

CDR3 DNA: TGTGCCAGCAGTGAAGGGTCCGGGGGCGAGCAGTACTTC
CDR3 protein: CASSEGSGGEQYF
V gene: TRBV6-1
D gene: .
J gene: TRBJ2-7
clone size: .

CDR3 DNA: TGTGCCAGCAGCTTCCGAGCGGGAGTTGGGGAAGAGACCCAGTACTTC
CDR3 protein: CASSFRAGVGEETQYF
V gene: TRBV7-2
D gene: TRBD2
J gene: TRBJ2-5
clone size: .

CDR3 DNA: TGCGCCAGCAGCCAAAGATTAGCGGGAGAGGTGGGCCAAGAGACCCAGTACTTC
CDR3 protein: CASSQRLAGEVGQETQYF
V gene: TRBV4-1
D gene: TRBD2
J gene: TRBJ2-5
clone size: .

CDR3 DNA: TGTGCCAGCAGCTTAAGGACAGGGGGCGGCGAGCAGTACTTC
CDR3 protein: CASSLRTGGGEQYF
V gene: TRBV11-2
D gene: TRBD1
J gene: TRBJ2-7
clone size: .

CDR3 DNA: TGTGCCAGCAGCGCGGCGAGGCACAATGAGCAGTTCTTC
CDR3 protein: CASSAARHNEQFF
V gene: TRBV11-3
D gene: .
J gene: TRBJ2-1
clone size: .

CDR3 DNA: TGTGCCAGCAGCCGTCTAGCGGGAGCGTCCTACAATGAGCAGTTCTTC
CDR3 protein: CASSRLAGASYNEQFF
V gene: TRBV7-9
D gene: TRBD2
J gene: TRBJ2-1
clone size: .

CDR3 DNA: TGTGCCAGCAGCTCGGGACACTACAATGAGCAGTTCTTC
CDR3 protein: CASSSGHYNEQFF
V gene: TRBV11-1
D gene: .
J gene: TRBJ2-1
clone size: .

CDR3 DNA: TGTGCCAGCAGTTTATTAGGGGAAAAACTGTTTTTT
CDR3 protein: CASSLLGEKLFF
V gene: TRBV28
D gene: .
J gene: TRBJ1-4
clone size: .

CDR3 DNA: TGTGCCAGCAGTTTAACAGCGCCGTACGAGCAGTACTTC
CDR3 protein: CASSLTAPYEQYF
V gene: TRBV28
D gene: .
J gene: TRBJ2-7
clone size: .

CDR3 DNA: TGTGCCACCAGCAGGGGACTAGCGGGAGAAGAGACCCAGTACTTC
CDR3 protein: CATSRGLAGEETQYF
V gene: TRBV15
D gene: TRBD2
J gene: TRBJ2-5
clone size: .

CDR3 DNA: TGTGCCAGCAGTCCCCCAACAGGGATGCGCACTGAAGCTTTCTTT
CDR3 protein: CASSPPTGMRTEAFF
V gene: TRBV6-5
D gene: .
J gene: TRBJ1-1
clone size: once

CDR3 DNA: TGTGCCAGCACCCCAGGGGGCGCAGGGAATCGCAATCAGCCCCAGCATTTT
CDR3 protein: CASTPGGAGNRNQPQHF
V gene: TRBV28
D gene: TRBD1
J gene: TRBJ1-5
clone size: .

CDR3 DNA: TGTGCCACCCGTCCCGGGACAGGGAACACCGGGGAGCTGTTTTTT
CDR3 protein: CATRPGTGNTGELFF
V gene: TRBV6-1
D gene: TRBD1
J gene: TRBJ2-2
clone size: .

CDR3 DNA: TGCGCCAGCAGCTTGGGACAGCTCACAGATACGCAGTATTTT
CDR3 protein: CASSLGQLTDTQYF
V gene: TRBV5-1
D gene: .
J gene: TRBJ2-3
clone size: .

CDR3 DNA: TGTGCCAGCAGCTTAGGCGGGGCTAGCGGGAGCACAGATACGCAGTATTTT
CDR3 protein: CASSLGGASGSTDTQYF
V gene: TRBV7-2
D gene: TRBD2
J gene: TRBJ2-3
clone size: .

CDR3 DNA: TGTGCCAGCAGCCCTCGGACGGGAACCGAGCAGTACTTC
CDR3 protein: CASSPRTGTEQYF
V gene: TRBV6-6
D gene: .
J gene: TRBJ2-7
clone size: .

CDR3 DNA: TGCAGCGTTGCTGGGTTTCAATCCTACGAGCAGTACTTC
CDR3 protein: CSVAGFQSYEQYF
V gene: TRBV29-1
D gene: .
J gene: TRBJ2-7
clone size: few

CDR3 DNA: TGTGCCAGCAGCTTAGTGGCCACCTACGAGCAGTACTTC
CDR3 protein: CASSLVATYEQYF
V gene: TRBV7-8
D gene: .
J gene: TRBJ2-7
clone size: .

CDR3 DNA: TGTGCCAGCAGCACCCACGACAGGGGGTATCGGGAAAAACTGTTTTTT
CDR3 protein: CASSTHDRGYREKLFF
V gene: TRBV28
D gene: TRBD1
J gene: TRBJ1-4
clone size: .

CDR3 DNA: TGTGCCAGCAGTTTCTCCAGGAACTATGGCTACACCTTC
CDR3 protein: CASSFSRNYGYTF
V gene: TRBV28
D gene: .
J gene: TRBJ1-2
clone size: .

CDR3 DNA: TGTGCCTGGAGTGCTCAGGGGATTCGGAGGGAAAAACTGTTTTTT
CDR3 protein: CAWSAQGIRREKLFF
V gene: TRBV30
D gene: .
J gene: TRBJ1-4
clone size: .

CDR3 DNA: TGTGCCAGCAGTTTCCGTGCCGTCGCAAACACCATATATTTT
CDR3 protein: CASSFRAVANTIYF
V gene: TRBV28
D gene: .
J gene: TRBJ1-3
clone size: .

CDR3 DNA: TGCAGCACCCGGACAGGGGCCTACGAGCAGTACTTC
CDR3 protein: CSTRTGAYEQYF
V gene: TRBV29-1
D gene: TRBD1
J gene: TRBJ2-7
clone size: .

CDR3 DNA: TGCAGCGTTAGGGACACCGGGGAGCTGTTTTTT
CDR3 protein: CSVRDTGELFF
V gene: TRBV29-1
D gene: .
J gene: TRBJ2-2
clone size: .